This T cell receptor beta chain stems from a study of post-analysis software for immune sequencing data (dated by TCRdb to the mid-2010s). About the study as a whole: Relapsing-remitting, secondary progressive and progressive-relapsing multiple sclerosis were recorded as disease courses, and subtype annotation was lacking for some patients. Patient repertoires were compared against around 10 previously published healthy control repertoires from donors aged roughly 6 to 28 years. A subset of samples was prepared in parallel using single-end sample barcoding, then pooled and co-amplified after Illumina adapter ligation.

Broad study findings and their caveats: Strong co-clustering of samples prepared in the same batch was shown by direct clustering with F measure, prompting a batch-effect correction. Compared with controls, multiple sclerosis patients had significantly lower normalized Chao1 diversity, a finding suggesting substantial peripheral T-cell clonal expansion. The multiple sclerosis patient group was slightly younger than the control group. Roughly 5 TRBV segments, including TRBV5-6, TRBV5-1 and TRBV20-1, were significantly more frequent in patients than controls.

From the cysteine through the phenylalanine, the CDR3 covers 12 amino acids. Only the CDR3 portion is preserved as DNA: 36 bases, with reading frame beginning at the first base. Between the V and J ends, shortened by 5 bases and 11 bases respectively, the junction contains 15 bases. The germline V gene encodes CDR1 SGHTA and CDR2 FQGTGA. TCR beta repertoires were profiled from peripheral blood of roughly 13 young patients with multiple sclerosis to demonstrate the VDJtools post-analysis software. The multiple sclerosis patients were children and adolescents ranging in age from about 6 to 17 years. The library relied on PCR. The run used an Illumina HiSeq 2500. To reduce PCR and sequencing biases, unique molecular identifiers were incorporated into the TCR beta cDNA libraries. Every 1 to 10 million input T cells yielded 500,000 or so cDNA molecules, meaning each molecule approximated one T cell. The same protocol used for the earlier healthy control dataset was applied to prepare and sequence the patient libraries. Samples belonging to the same batch were prepared together, multiplexed and sequenced on a shared HiSeq lane. As for the original processing: Raw barcoded reads were processed with MIGEC, and single-read molecular identifier groups were discarded before consensus assembly and CDR3 extraction. Clonotype tables were post-analysed with VDJtools, and diversity was normalized by down-sampling all datasets to the smallest sample size. To correct batch-related cross-sample contamination, repertoire overlap clustering matched CDR3 amino acid sequences but not nucleotide sequences. TCRdb's own reprocessing of the public reads used fastp at Q25 and MiXCR and kept productive beta chains. Merged by CDR3 protein, the rows form single entries marked with the most common genes and DNA. These V and J calls rely on TCRdb rather than the paper's analysis. The sample data list roughly 200,000 distinct CDR3 sequences, and 25% to 30% of these were observed just once. The ten largest clones add up to roughly 3.4% of the sample.

About this clonotype itself: It has no known antigen specificity. Per-base quality was not reported, and no clone a single base away is much larger than it.

Rearrangement joined TRBV7-3 to TRBJ2-5; the D segment may tentatively be TRBD1 or TRBD2, each giving 6 matched bases. Sequenced: blood. The clonotype originates from a girl younger than 18 with multiple sclerosis. Here the CDR3 is given as CASSPPGGKQYF. The sequenced DNA is TGTGCCAGCAGCCCACCCGGGGGCAAGCAGTACTTC.